The next 8 T cell receptor beta chains were all read from a single sample in a study of blood T cell repertoires in COVID-19. The repertoire was sequenced with immunoSEQ multiplex PCR; TCRdb's copy has only in-frame clones and lacks some. The repertoire holds hundreds of thousands of clones, with 87% as singletons. Sequencing input: PBMCs or T cells enriched from blood (not recorded which). The source of these receptors is a woman aged 18-29 years who had recovered from COVID-19.

This clone was found once. V usage is TRBV7-9 and J usage is TRBJ2-7; a weak D match, TRBD1 (5 bases). The CDR3 is 16 amino acids. Germline values: CDR1 SEHNR, CDR2 FQNEAQ (reference sequence). Trimming removed 3 bases at V and 2 bases at J, with 17 bases between. The CDR3 region is CASSFVGPGITYEQYF. The CDR3 nucleotides are TGTGCCAGCAGCTTCGTGGGCCCAGGGATAACCTACGAGCAGTACTTC. Filled out from reference TRBV7-9 and TRBJ2-7, the complete variable domain reads DTGVSQNPRHKITKRGQNVTFRCDPISEHNRLYWYRQTLGQGPEFLTYFQNEAQLEKSRLLSDRFSAERPKGSFSTLEIQRTEQGDSAMYLCASSFVGPGITYEQYFGPGTRLTVT.

This chain joins TRBV2 and TRBJ2-3; D may be TRBD2 (6 bases). Trimming removed 1 base from V and 3 bases from J, with 8 bases in between. Germline-derived CDR1 and CDR2 are SNHLY and FYNNEI. The CDR3 sequence is 14 residues long. CDR3 amino acids: CASSEGLATDTQYF. The CDR3 coding sequence is TGTGCCAGCAGTGAAGGGCTAGCGACAGATACGCAGTATTTT.

This chain joins TRBV5-6 and TRBJ1-3, with TRBD1 identical over 8 bases. The V gene end was trimmed by 0 bases and the J gene end by 0 bases; junction bases not matched to a gene: 5. Germline V CDR1 and CDR2: SGHDT, YYEEEE. The CDR3 totals 17 residues. CDR3 DNA: TGTGCCAGCAGCTTGGACAGGGGGGAAACCTCTGGAAACACCATATATTTT. Amino acids: CASSLDRGETSGNTIYF.

The chain couples TRBV9 to TRBJ2-3; D unclear. Per the germline V gene, CDR1 is SGDLS and CDR2 is YYNGEE. The V gene lost 4 bases and the J gene lost 2 bases, with 11 bases spanning the gap. CDR3 size: 14 residues. CDR3 sequence (DNA): TGTGCCAGCAGCCCACAGACCTCCACAGATACGCAGTATTTT. It translates to CASSPQTSTDTQYF. The full variable domain, rest sourced from reference TRBV9 and TRBJ2-3, is DSGVTQTPKHLITATGQRVTLRCSPRSGDLSVYWYQQSLDQGLQFLIQYYNGEERAKGNILERFSAQQFPDLHSELNLSSLELGDSALYFCASSPQTSTDTQYFGPGTRLTVL.

The V and J genes are TRBV28 and TRBJ2-2; D is uncertain. V lost 8 bases, J lost 6 bases, and 19 bases lay in between. The CDR3 spans 15 residues. CDR1 MDHEN and CDR2 SYDVKM come from the germline V gene. CDR3 sequence (DNA): TGTGCCAGCGCTAGTACCCCCAATTGGTCCGGGGAGCTGTTTTTT. Amino acids: CASASTPNWSGELFF.

The rearrangement uses TRBV9 and TRBJ2-5; 7 bases agree with TRBD2. J lost 2 bases, V lost 0 bases, and 1 base had no gene match. CDR1 and CDR2 (germline): SGDLS, YYNGEE. There are 14 residues in the CDR3. CDR3 nucleotide sequence: TGTGCCAGCAGCGTAGGGCGGGGGCAAGAGACCCAGTACTTC. Translated: CASSVGRGQETQYF.

The V and J genes are TRBV24-1 and TRBJ2-1, with 10 bases fitting TRBD1. This CDR3 is built from 14 residues. The germline V gene has CDR1 KGHDR and CDR2 SFDVKD. Losses at the gene ends were 4 bases for V and 8 bases for J; bases not matched to a gene: 4. In nucleotides, the CDR3 is TGTGCCACCAGTGAGGGGACAGGGGACGATGAGCAGTTCTTC. Translation gives CATSEGTGDDEQFF.

The chain uses TRBV9 and TRBJ1-1; D not resolved. V dropped 3 bases and J dropped 4 bases, with 7 bases sitting between them. Germline loops: CDR1 SGDLS, CDR2 YYNGEE. This CDR3 is built from 12 residues. CDR3 bases: TGTGCCAGCAGCGGAGTTTCCACTGAAGCTTTCTTT. Translation gives CASSGVSTEAFF.